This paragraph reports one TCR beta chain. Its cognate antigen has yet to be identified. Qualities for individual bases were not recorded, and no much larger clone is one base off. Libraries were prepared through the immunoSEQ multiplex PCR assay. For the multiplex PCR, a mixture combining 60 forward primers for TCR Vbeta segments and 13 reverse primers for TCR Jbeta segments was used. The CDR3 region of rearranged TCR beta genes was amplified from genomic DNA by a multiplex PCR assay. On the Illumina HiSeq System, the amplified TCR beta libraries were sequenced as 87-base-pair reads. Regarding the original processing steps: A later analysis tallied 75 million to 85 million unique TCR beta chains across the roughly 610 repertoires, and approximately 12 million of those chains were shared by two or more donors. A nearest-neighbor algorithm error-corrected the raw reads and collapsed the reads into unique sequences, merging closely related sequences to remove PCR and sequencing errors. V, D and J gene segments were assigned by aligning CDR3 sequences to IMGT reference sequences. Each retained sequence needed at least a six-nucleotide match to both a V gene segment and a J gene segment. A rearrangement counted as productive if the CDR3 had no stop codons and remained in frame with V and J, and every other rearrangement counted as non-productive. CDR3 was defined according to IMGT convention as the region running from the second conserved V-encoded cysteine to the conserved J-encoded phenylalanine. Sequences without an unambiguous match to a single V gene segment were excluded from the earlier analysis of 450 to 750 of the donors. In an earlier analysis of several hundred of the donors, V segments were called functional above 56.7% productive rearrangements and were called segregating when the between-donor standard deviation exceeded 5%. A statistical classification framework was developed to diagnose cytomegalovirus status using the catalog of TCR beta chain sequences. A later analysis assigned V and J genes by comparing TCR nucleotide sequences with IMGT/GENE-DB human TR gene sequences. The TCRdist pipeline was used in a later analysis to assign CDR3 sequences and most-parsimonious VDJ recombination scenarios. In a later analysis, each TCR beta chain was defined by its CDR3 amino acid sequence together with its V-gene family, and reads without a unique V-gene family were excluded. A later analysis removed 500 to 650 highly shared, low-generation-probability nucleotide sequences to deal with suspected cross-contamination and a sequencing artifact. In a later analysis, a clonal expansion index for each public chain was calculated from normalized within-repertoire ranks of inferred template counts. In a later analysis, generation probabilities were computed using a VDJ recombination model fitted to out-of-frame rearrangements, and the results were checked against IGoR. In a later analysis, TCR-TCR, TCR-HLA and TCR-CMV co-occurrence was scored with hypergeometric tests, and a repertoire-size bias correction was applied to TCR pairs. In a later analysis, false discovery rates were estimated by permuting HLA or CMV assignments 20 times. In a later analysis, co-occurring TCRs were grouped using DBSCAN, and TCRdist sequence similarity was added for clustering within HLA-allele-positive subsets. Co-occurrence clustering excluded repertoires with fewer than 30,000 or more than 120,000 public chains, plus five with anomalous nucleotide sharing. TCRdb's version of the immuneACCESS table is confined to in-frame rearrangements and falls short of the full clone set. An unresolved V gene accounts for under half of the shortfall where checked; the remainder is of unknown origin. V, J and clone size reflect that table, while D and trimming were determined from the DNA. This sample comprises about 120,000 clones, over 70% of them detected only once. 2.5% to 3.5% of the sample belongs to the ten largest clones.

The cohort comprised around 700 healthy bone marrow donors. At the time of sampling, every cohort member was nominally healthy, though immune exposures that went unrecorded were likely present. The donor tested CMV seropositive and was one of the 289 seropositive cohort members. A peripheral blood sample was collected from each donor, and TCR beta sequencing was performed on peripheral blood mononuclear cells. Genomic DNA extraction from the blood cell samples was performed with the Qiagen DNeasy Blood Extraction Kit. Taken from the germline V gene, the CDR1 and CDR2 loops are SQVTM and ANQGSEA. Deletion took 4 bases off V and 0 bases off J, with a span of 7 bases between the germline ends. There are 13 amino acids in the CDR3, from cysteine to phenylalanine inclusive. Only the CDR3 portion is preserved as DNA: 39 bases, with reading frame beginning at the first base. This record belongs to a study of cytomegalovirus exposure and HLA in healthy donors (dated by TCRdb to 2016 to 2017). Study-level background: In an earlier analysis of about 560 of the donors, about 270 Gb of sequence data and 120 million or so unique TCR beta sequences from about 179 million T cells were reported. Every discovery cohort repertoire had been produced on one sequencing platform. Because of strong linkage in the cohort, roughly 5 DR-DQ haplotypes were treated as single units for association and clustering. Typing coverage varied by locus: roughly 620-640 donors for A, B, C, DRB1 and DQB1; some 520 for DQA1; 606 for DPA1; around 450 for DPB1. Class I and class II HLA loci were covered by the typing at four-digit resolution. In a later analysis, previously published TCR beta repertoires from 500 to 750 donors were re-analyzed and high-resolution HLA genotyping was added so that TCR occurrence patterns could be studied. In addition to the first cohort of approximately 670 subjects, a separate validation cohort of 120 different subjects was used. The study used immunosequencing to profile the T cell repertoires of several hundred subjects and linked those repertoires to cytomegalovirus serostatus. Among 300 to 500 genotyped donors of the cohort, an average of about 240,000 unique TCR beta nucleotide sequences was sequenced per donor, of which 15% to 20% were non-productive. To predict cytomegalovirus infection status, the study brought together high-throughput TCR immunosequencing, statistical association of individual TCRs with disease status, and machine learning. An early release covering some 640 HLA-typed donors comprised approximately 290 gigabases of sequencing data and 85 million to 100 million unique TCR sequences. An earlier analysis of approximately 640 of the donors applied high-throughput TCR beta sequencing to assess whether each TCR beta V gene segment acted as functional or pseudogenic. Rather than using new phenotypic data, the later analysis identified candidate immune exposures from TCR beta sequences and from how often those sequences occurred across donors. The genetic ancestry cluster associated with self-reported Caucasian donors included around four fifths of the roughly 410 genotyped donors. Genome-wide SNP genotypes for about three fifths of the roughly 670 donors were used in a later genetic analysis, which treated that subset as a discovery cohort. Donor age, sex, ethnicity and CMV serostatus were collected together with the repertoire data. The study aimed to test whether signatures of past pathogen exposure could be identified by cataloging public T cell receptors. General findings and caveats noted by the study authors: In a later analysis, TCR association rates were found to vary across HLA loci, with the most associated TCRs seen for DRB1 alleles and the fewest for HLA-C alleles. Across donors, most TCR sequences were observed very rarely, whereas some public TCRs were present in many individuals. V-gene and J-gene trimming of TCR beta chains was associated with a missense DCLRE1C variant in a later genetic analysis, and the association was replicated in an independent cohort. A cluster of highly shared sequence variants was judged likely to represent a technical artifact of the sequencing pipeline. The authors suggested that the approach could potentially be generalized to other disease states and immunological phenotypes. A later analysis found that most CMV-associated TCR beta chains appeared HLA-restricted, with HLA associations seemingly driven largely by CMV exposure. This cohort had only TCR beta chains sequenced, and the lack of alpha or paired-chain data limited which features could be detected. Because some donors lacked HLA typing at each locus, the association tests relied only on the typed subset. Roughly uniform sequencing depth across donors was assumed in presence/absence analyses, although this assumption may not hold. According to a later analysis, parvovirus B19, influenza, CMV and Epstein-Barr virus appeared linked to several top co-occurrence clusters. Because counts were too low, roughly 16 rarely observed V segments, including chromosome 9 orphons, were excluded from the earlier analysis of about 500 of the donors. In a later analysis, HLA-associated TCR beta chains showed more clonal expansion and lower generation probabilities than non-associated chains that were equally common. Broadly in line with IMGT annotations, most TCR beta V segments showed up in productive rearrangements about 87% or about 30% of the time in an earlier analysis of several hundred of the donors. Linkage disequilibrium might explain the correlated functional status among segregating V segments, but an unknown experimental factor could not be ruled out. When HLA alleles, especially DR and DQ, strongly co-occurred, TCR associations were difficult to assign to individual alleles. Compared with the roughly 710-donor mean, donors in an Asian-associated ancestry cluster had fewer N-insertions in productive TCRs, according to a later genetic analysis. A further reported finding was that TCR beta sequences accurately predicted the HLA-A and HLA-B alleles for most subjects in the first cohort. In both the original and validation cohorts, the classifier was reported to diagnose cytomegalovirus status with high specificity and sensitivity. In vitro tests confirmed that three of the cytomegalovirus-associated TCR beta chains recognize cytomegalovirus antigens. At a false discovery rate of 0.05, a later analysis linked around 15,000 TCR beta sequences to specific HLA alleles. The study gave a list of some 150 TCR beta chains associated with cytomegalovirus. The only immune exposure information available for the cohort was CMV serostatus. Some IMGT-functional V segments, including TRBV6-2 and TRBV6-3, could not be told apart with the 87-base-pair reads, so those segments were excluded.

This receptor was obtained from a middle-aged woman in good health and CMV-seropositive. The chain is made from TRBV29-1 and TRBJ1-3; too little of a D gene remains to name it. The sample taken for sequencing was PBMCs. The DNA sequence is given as TGCAGCGTTGGCGGTCGCTCTGGAAACACCATATATTTT. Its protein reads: CSVGGRSGNTIYF.